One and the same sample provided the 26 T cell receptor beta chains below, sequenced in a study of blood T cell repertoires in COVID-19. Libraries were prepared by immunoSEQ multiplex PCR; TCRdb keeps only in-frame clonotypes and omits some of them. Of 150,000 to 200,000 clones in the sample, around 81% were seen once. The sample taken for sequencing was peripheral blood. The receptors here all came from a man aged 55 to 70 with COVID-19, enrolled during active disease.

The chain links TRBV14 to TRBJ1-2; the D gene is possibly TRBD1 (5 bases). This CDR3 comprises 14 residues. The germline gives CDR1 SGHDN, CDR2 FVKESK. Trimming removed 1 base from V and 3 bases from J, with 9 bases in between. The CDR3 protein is CASSQGGDDYGYTF. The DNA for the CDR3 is TGTGCCAGCAGCCAAGGGGGGGATGACTATGGCTACACCTTC.

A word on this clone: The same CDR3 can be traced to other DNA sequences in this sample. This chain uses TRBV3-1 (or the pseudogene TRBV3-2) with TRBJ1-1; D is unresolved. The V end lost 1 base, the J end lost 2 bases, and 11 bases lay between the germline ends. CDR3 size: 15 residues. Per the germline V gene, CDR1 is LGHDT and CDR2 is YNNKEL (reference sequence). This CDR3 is CASSQGLILNTEAFF. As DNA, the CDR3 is TGTGCCAGCAGCCAAGGGCTTATCCTTAACACTGAAGCTTTCTTT.

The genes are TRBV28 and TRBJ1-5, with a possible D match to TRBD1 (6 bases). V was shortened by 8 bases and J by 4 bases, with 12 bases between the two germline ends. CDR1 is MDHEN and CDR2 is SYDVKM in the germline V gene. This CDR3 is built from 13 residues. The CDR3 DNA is TGTGCCAGCGCTCGGGACAAGAATCAGCCCCAGCATTTT. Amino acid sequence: CASARDKNQPQHF.

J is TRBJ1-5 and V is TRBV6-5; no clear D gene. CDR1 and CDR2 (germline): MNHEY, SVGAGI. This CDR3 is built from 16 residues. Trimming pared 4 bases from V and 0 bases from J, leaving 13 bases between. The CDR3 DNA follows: TGTGCCAGCAGTTTTTCCAGTGCCGTTAGCAATCAGCCCCAGCATTTT. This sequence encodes CASSFSSAVSNQPQHF.

The CDR3 reads CASSAVGQGFYEQYF. The CDR3 DNA follows: TGTGCCAGCAGCGCAGTGGGACAGGGATTCTACGAGCAGTACTTC. The V gene is TRBV13, the J gene TRBJ2-7; 9 positions agree with TRBD1. CDR3 length: 15 residues. V was clipped by 5 bases and J by 3 bases; unmatched bases: 8. CDR1 and CDR2 (germline): PRHDT, FYEKMQ (reference sequence).

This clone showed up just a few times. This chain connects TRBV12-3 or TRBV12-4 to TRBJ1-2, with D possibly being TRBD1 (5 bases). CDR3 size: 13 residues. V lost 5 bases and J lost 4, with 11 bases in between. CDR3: CASSARVGYGYTF. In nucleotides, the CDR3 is TGTGCCAGCAGTGCCAGGGTAGGCTATGGCTACACCTTC.

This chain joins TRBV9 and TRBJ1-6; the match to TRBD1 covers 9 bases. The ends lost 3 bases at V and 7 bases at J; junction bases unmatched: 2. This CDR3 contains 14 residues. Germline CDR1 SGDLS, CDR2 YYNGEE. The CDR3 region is CASSATGGNSPLHF. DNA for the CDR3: TGTGCCAGCAGCGCGACAGGGGGGAATTCACCCCTCCACTTT.

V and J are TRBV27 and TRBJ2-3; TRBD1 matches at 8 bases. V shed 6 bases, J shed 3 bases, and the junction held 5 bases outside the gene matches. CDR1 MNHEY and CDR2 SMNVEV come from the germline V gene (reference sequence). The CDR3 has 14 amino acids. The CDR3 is CASRDRVLTDTQYF. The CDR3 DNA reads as TGTGCCAGCAGGGACAGGGTACTTACAGATACGCAGTATTTT.

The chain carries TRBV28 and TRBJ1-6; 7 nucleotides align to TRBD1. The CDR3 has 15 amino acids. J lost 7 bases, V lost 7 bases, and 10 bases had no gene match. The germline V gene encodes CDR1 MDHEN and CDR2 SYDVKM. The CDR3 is CASTLQQGWNSPLHF. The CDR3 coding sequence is TGTGCCAGCACCCTACAACAGGGGTGGAATTCACCCCTCCACTTT. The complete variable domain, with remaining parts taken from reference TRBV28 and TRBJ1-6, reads DVKVTQSSRYLVKRTGEKVFLECVQDMDHENMFWYRQDPGLGLRLIYFSYDVKMKEKGDIPEGYSVSREKKERFSLILESASTNQTSMYLCASTLQQGWNSPLHFGNGTRLTVT.

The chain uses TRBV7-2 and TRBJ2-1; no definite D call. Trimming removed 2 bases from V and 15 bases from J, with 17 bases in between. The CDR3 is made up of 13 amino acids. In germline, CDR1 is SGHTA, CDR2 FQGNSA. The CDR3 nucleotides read TGTGCCAGCAGCTTATTTGACTCTTCTAGTCGGTTCTTC. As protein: CASSLFDSSSRFF.

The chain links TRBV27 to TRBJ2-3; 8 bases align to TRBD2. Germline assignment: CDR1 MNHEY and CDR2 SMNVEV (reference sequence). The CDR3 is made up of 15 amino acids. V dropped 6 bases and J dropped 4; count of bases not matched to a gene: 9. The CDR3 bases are TGTGCCAGCAGCCGCCGGGGGGGTCCTTCAGATACGCAGTATTTT. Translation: CASSRRGGPSDTQYF.

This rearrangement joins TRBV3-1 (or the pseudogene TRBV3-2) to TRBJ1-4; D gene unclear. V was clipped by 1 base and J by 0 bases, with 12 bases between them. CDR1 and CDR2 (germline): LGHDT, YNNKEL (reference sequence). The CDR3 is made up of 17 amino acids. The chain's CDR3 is CASSQALEGATNEKLFF. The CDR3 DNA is TGTGCCAGCAGCCAAGCGCTCGAGGGTGCAACTAATGAAAAACTGTTTTTT.

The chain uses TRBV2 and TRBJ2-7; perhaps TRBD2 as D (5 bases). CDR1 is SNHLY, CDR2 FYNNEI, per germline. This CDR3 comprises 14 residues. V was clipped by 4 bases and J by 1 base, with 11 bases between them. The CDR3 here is CASSGELPSYEQYF. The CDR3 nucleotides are TGTGCCAGCAGTGGGGAGCTTCCATCCTACGAGCAGTACTTC.

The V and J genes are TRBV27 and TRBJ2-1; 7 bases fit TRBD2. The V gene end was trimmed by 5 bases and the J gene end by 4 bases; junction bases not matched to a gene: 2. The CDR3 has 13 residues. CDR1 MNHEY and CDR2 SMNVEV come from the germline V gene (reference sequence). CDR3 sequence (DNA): TGTGCCAGCAGTCTAGCGGAGTACAATGAGCAGTTCTTC. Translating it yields CASSLAEYNEQFF.

Here the CDR3 reads CASSARQGLKNIQYF. For the CDR3, the DNA is TGTGCCAGCAGCGCCCGACAGGGGCTTAAAAACATTCAGTACTTC. The V and J genes are TRBV7-6 and TRBJ2-4; 8 positions match TRBD1. There are 15 residues in the CDR3. V shed 5 bases, J shed 4 bases, and the junction held 7 bases outside the gene matches. Germline CDR1 SGHVS, CDR2 FNYEAQ.

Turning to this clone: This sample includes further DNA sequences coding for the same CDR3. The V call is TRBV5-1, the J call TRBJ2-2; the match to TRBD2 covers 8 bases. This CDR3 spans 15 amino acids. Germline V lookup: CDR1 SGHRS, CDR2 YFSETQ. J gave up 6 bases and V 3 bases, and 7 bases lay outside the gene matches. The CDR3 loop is CASSWRAGGAGELFF. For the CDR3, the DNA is TGCGCCAGCAGCTGGCGGGCCGGGGGGGCCGGGGAGCTGTTTTTT.

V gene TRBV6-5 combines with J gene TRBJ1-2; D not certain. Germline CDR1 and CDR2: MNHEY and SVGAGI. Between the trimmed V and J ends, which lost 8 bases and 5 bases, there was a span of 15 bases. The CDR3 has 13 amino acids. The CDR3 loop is CASSDGLEYGYTF. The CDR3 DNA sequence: TGTGCCAGCTCGGACGGACTCGAATATGGCTACACCTTC.

In DNA form, the CDR3 reads TGCGCCAGCAGCCCTGCCGGGACACCATTGGACACTGAAGCTTTCTTT. It specifies CASSPAGTPLDTEAFF. The chain uses TRBV4-1 and TRBJ1-1, with a tentative D call TRBD1 (6 bases). The CDR3 loop spans 16 amino acids. Germline-derived CDR1 and CDR2 are MGHRA and YSYEKL. The V and J ends lost 4 bases and 3 bases respectively, with 18 bases between them.

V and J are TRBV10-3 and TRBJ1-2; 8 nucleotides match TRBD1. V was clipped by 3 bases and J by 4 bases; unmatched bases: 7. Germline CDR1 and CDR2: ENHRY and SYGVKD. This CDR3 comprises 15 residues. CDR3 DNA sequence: TGTGCCATCAGTGACCCCGGGACAGGCTTCTATGGCTACACCTTC. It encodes CAISDPGTGFYGYTF.

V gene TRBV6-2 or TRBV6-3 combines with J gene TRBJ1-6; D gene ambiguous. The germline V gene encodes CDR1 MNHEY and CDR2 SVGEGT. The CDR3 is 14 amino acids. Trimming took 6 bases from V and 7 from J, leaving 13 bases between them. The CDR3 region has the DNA TGTGCCAGCAGCCCCGCCAGTGGCAATTCACCCCTCCACTTT. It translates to CASSPASGNSPLHF.

CDR3 nucleotides: TGCGCCAGCAGCCAACGAGGGGACTTTGAAGCTTTCTTT. Residues: CASSQRGDFEAFF. This chain uses TRBV4-3 with TRBJ1-1, with a tentative D call TRBD1 (5 bases). Trimming pared 2 bases from V and 7 bases from J, leaving 11 bases between. CDR1 is LGHNA, CDR2 YSLEER, per germline. The CDR3 extends over 13 amino acids.

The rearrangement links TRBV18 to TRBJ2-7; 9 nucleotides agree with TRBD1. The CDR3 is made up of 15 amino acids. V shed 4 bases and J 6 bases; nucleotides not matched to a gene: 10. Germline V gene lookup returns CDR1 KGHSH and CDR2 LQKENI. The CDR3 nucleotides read TGTGCCAGCTCACATACCGGGACAGGGTCCGCCGAGCAGTACTTC. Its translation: CASSHTGTGSAEQYF.

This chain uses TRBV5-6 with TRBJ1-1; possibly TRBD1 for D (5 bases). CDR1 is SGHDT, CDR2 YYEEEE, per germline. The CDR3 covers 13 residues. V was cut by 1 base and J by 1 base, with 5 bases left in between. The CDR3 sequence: CASSLRGNTEAFF. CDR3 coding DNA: TGTGCCAGCAGCTTGAGGGGGAACACTGAAGCTTTCTTT.

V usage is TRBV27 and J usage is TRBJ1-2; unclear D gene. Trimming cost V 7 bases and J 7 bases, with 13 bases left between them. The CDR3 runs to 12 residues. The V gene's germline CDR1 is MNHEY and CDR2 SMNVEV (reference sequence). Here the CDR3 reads CASNPRRIGYTF. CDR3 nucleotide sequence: TGTGCCAGCAATCCTCGCAGGATTGGCTACACCTTC.

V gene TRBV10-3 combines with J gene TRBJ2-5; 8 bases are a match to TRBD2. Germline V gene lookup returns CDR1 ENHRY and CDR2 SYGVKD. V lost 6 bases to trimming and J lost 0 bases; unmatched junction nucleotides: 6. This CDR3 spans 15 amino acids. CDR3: CAIRRSGSHQETQYF. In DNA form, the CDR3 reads TGTGCCATCAGACGAAGCGGGAGCCACCAAGAGACCCAGTACTTC.

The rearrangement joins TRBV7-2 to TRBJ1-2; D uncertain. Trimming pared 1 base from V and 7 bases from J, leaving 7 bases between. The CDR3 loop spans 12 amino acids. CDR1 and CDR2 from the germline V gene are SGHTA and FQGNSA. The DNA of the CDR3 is TGTGCCAGCAGCTTAGGCCTAGGTGGCTACACCTTC. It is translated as CASSLGLGGYTF.